The 21 T cell receptor beta chains in this list originate from one sample, sequenced in a study of cytomegalovirus exposure and HLA in healthy donors. The PCR had 60 Vbeta and 13 Jbeta primers. Here immunoSEQ multiplex PCR was the method, and the copy in TCRdb shows in-frame clones only, minus some. The sample shows some 120,000 clones, roughly 80% of them seen only once. Sample: PBMCs. These receptors came from a man between 18 and 35 years old in good health and CMV-seronegative.

The gene calls are TRBV7-2 and TRBJ1-4; D is unclear. CDR1 is SGHTA and CDR2 is FQGNSA in the germline V gene. The CDR3 is made up of 15 amino acids. Trimming shortened V by 2 bases and J by 1 base, and 8 bases separated the two germline ends. The CDR3 loop reads CASSLTRLTNEKLFF. The CDR3 DNA is TGTGCCAGCAGCTTAACCCGGTTAACTAATGAAAAACTGTTTTTT.

This sequence joins TRBV5-6 and TRBJ1-5; 7 bases match TRBD1. V gave up 0 bases and J gave up 1 base; unmatched junction bases: 7. This CDR3 comprises 17 residues. Germline assignment: CDR1 SGHDT and CDR2 YYEEEE. The CDR3 reads CASSLGDRGGSNQPQHF. CDR3 in DNA: TGTGCCAGCAGCTTGGGGGACAGAGGAGGCAGCAATCAGCCCCAGCATTTT.

V is TRBV5-1 and J is TRBJ2-1; no definite D call. Germline lookup yields CDR1 SGHRS and CDR2 YFSETQ. V lost 0 bases and J 0 bases, leaving 10 bases between the germline ends. The CDR3 has 16 residues. CDR3 protein: CASSLAQAFSYNEQFF. CDR3 in DNA: TGCGCCAGCAGCTTGGCCCAGGCATTCTCCTACAATGAGCAGTTCTTC. Full variable domain (missing parts from reference TRBV5-1 and TRBJ2-1): KAGVTQTPRYLIKTRGQQVTLSCSPISGHRSVSWYQQTPGQGLQFLFEYFSETQRNKGNFPGRFSGRQFSNSRSEMNVSTLELGDSALYLCASSLAQAFSYNEQFFGPGTRLTVL.

The V and J genes are TRBV9 and TRBJ2-3, with 8 bases fitting TRBD1. The CDR3 consists of 14 residues. Germline values: CDR1 SGDLS, CDR2 YYNGEE. The trim removed 0 bases at V and 7 bases at J, leaving 4 bases unmatched. In DNA form, the CDR3 reads TGTGCCAGCAGCGTAGAGGACAGGGCATATACGCAGTATTTT. It yields the protein CASSVEDRAYTQYF.

V is TRBV5-6 and J is TRBJ2-1; a weak D match, TRBD1 (6 bases). Trimming shortened V by 0 bases and J by 12 bases, and 22 bases separated the two germline ends. The CDR3 is 16 residues long. CDR1 and CDR2 from the germline V gene are SGHDT and YYEEEE. CDR3 sequence reads: CASSLARGVDTSGQFF. The CDR3 DNA reads TGTGCCAGCAGCTTGGCCAGGGGAGTCGATACGTCCGGGCAGTTCTTC.

The V call is TRBV5-6, the J call TRBJ1-5, with unresolved D. The germline V gene encodes CDR1 SGHDT and CDR2 YYEEEE. This CDR3 is built from 15 residues. Trimming shortened V by 0 bases and J by 3 bases, and 10 bases separated the two germline ends. The CDR3 DNA follows: TGTGCCAGCAGCTTGGCCCCCGGAGTCAATCAGCCCCAGCATTTT. It specifies CASSLAPGVNQPQHF.

This chain connects TRBV6-5 to TRBJ1-2, with 7 bases lining up with TRBD1. The V segment lost 0 bases and the J segment 8 bases; nucleotides outside the gene matches: 9. Germline loops: CDR1 MNHEY, CDR2 SVGAGI. The CDR3 has 15 amino acids. CDR3 residues: CASSYSAQGQGGYTF. In nucleotides, the CDR3 is TGTGCCAGCAGTTACTCTGCACAGGGGCAGGGAGGCTACACCTTC.

A single count supports this clone. This chain connects TRBV4-1 to TRBJ2-5; TRBD2 might be the D (5 bases). Per the germline V gene, CDR1 is MGHRA and CDR2 is YSYEKL. The CDR3 runs 14 residues. Trimming took off 1 base at V and 2 bases at J, with 8 bases between the two ends. CDR3 DNA: TGCGCCAGCAGCCAAGTGGACTTGCAAGAGACCCAGTACTTC. It translates to CASSQVDLQETQYF.

The V call is TRBV9, the J call TRBJ1-5, with D maybe TRBD1 (6 bases). Germline CDR1 reads SGDLS; CDR2 reads YYNGEE. V gave up 4 bases and J gave up 9 bases, with 20 bases separating them. This CDR3 region has 15 residues. This CDR3 reads CASSTQGKRDRPQHF. The CDR3 nucleotides are TGTGCCAGCAGCACACAGGGAAAGAGGGATCGGCCCCAGCATTTT.

The table lists this clone with a count of one. The chain recombines TRBV11-2 with TRBJ2-5, with 8 bases identical to TRBD2. V trimming: 1 base; J trimming: 3 bases; junction bases outside the gene matches: 10. The germline V gene encodes CDR1 SGHAT and CDR2 FQNNGV. The length of the CDR3 is 17 residues. CDR3 nucleotide sequence: TGTGCCAGCAGCTTAGGACGGCGGGGGGCCCCAAAAGAGACCCAGTACTTC. It encodes CASSLGRRGAPKETQYF.

This chain links TRBV9 with TRBJ2-1; D might be TRBD2 (6 bases). This CDR3 is 17 amino acids long. The germline CDR1 and CDR2 sequences are SGDLS and YYNGEE. V was pared by 0 bases and J by 1 base, with 14 bases between. As DNA, the CDR3 is TGTGCCAGCAGCGTAGAGTCCGGGGGTAGATCCTACAATGAGCAGTTCTTC. It yields the protein CASSVESGGRSYNEQFF.

The DNA for the CDR3 is TGTGCCAGCAGCTCGGCTAGCGGGGGCCTCTCCTACAATGAGCAGTTCTTC. As protein: CASSSASGGLSYNEQFF. The V gene is TRBV13, the J gene TRBJ2-1, with 10 bases that match TRBD2. The V gene end was trimmed by 4 bases and the J gene end by 0 bases; junction bases not matched to a gene: 6. CDR1 is PRHDT, CDR2 FYEKMQ, per germline (reference sequence). CDR3 length: 17 residues.

The chain has TRBV4-3 and TRBJ2-1; 10 bases match TRBD2. Trimming removed 4 bases from V and 9 bases from J; junction bases left unmatched: 12. Germline CDR1 LGHNA, CDR2 YSLEER. This CDR3 spans 16 amino acids. The CDR3: CASSPRASGGTGEQFF. Here the CDR3 DNA reads TGCGCCAGCAGCCCCCGAGCTAGCGGGGGAACTGGTGAGCAGTTCTTC.

V is TRBV5-8 and J is TRBJ1-2; D remains unclear. With 6 bases removed from V and 4 bases from J, the gap between germline ends came to 19 bases. The germline gives CDR1 SGHTS, CDR2 YDEGEE. CDR3 length: 15 amino acids. The CDR3 DNA reads as TGTGCCAGCACCTTCCGCGGGGTTGAGGGCTATGGCTACACCTTC. This translates into CASTFRGVEGYGYTF.

J is TRBJ2-1 and V is TRBV11-3, with D possibly matching TRBD1 (6 bases). The CDR3 runs 15 residues. Looked up from germline, CDR1 is SGHNT and CDR2 is YENEEA. Trimming took off 1 base at V and 7 bases at J, with 14 bases between the two ends. CDR3 region: CASSLGPGELNEQFF. The CDR3 nucleotides read TGTGCCAGCAGCTTAGGGCCAGGGGAACTAAATGAGCAGTTCTTC.

With respect to this clone: Sequence at one end of the junction differs from germline and may be a read error. V and J are TRBV6-5 and TRBJ1-2; D is possibly TRBD1 (6 bases). Germline V CDR1 and CDR2: MNHEY, SVGAGI. The CDR3 contains 13 residues. The CDR3 loop is CTSSYTQGEGYTF. In nucleotides, the CDR3 is TGTACCAGCAGTTACACACAGGGCGAAGGCTACACCTTC.

The chain combines TRBV2 with TRBJ2-2, with a possible D match to TRBD2 (7 bases). Trimming cost V 6 bases and J 3 bases, with 11 bases left between them. There are 14 residues in the CDR3. Per the germline V gene, CDR1 is SNHLY and CDR2 is FYNNEI. The CDR3 loop reads CASRGGADTGELFF. The CDR3 coding sequence is TGTGCCAGCAGGGGGGGGGCGGACACCGGGGAGCTGTTTTTT.

J is TRBJ2-3 and V is TRBV5-6, with TRBD1 matching over 8 bases. CDR1 and CDR2 from the germline V gene are SGHDT and YYEEEE. There are 16 residues in the CDR3. Trimming removed 5 bases from V and 6 bases from J; junction bases left unmatched: 14. CDR3 in amino acids: CASSRLEQGAKDTQYF. The CDR3 DNA follows: TGTGCCAGCAGTAGGCTCGAGCAGGGGGCAAAGGATACGCAGTATTTT.

This chain uses TRBV9 with TRBJ2-3, with D possibly TRBD1 on 6 matching bases. The germline V gene encodes CDR1 SGDLS and CDR2 YYNGEE. The ends were cut back, 2 bases at V and 0 bases at J, with 10 bases in the middle. CDR3 length: 15 amino acids. The CDR3 nucleotides are TGTGCCAGCAGCGTCCAACAGGGAAGCACAGATACGCAGTATTTT. Its translation: CASSVQQGSTDTQYF.

V is TRBV6-5 and J is TRBJ2-3; D gene unclear. The CDR3 length is 15 residues. Germline CDR1 MNHEY, CDR2 SVGAGI. V was shortened by 2 bases and J by 0 bases, with 9 bases between the two germline ends. The CDR3 nucleotides read TGTGCCAGCAGTTACCGGTGGGCTAGCACAGATACGCAGTATTTT. As protein: CASSYRWASTDTQYF.

V and J are TRBV6-6 and TRBJ1-6; TRBD1 might be the D (5 bases). V lost 7 bases and J 5 bases, leaving 12 bases between the germline ends. Germline V lookup: CDR1 MNHNY, CDR2 SVGAGI (reference sequence). This CDR3 contains 14 residues. The CDR3 bases are TGTGCCAGCACTTTACAGGCGAATAATTCACCCCTCCACTTT. Its protein product is CASTLQANNSPLHF.